The entry below gives a single T cell receptor beta chain sequence along with its context. Its antigen is not known. Other DNA sequences in this sample translate to the same CDR3. CDR3 length: 14 residues. Germline CDR1 is MNHEY and CDR2 is SMNVEV (reference sequence). V lost 2 bases to trimming and J lost 4 bases, with 11 bases between them. Original methodology: Filtering differed for immunoSEQ, which gave only junction sequences without quality scores. Libraries were prepared by immunoSEQ multiplex PCR; TCRdb keeps only in-frame clonotypes and omits some of them. V and J calls and clone size follow that table, whereas D and trimming were derived from the DNA. This table holds about 2 million clones, around 96% found once. Naive CD8 cells lacked CD45RO, underwent positive selection for CCR7 and left out terminally differentiated effector memory CD45RA+ cells. Adult donors, all healthy and HIV-negative, had no recent acute infections or vaccinations.

This specimen comes from a study of shared clonotypes between healthy human individuals. General observations from the study: It was only blood that was sampled, and tissue repertoires likely differ.

This receptor was obtained from a young man in good health. The chain uses TRBV27 and TRBJ1-1, with a tentative D call TRBD1 (6 bases). The specimen was naive CD8+ T cells sorted from blood. The CDR3 loop is CASSLRGAGTEAFF. For the CDR3, the DNA is TGTGCCAGCAGTTTACGGGGGGCGGGCACTGAAGCTTTCTTT.